Presented here are 2 T cell receptor beta chains from one specimen sequenced in a study of identifying expanded T cells in peripheral blood. Sequenced by immunoSEQ multiplex PCR; TCRdb stores in-frame clones only, minus some. Of about 82,000 clones listed, approximately 90% are singletons. Specimen: blood. The receptors originated from a person aged 18 to 70 in good health.

V gene TRBV11-1 combines with J gene TRBJ2-7; TRBD2 aligns across 9 bases. The CDR3 runs to 15 residues. In germline, CDR1 is SGHAT, CDR2 FQDESV (reference sequence). Trimming removed 0 bases from V and 6 bases from J; junction bases left unmatched: 6. CDR3 in amino acids: CASSLAASGNSEQYF. CDR3 nucleotide sequence: TGTGCCAGCAGCTTAGCGGCTAGCGGGAACTCCGAGCAGTACTTC.

The V and J genes are TRBV19 and TRBJ2-1; D is unresolved. The V gene's germline CDR1 is LNHDA and CDR2 SQIVND (reference sequence). The CDR3 extends over 16 amino acids. V was shortened by 5 bases and J by 0 bases, with 14 bases between the two germline ends. The CDR3: CASSPSGRSSYNEQFF. DNA of the CDR3: TGTGCCAGTAGTCCCTCAGGTCGGAGCTCCTACAATGAGCAGTTCTTC.